This is a list of T cell receptor beta chains from one sample in a study of beta chain features in type 1 diabetes. Repertoires were generated with immunoSEQ multiplex PCR, while TCRdb's copy carries only in-frame clones and drops some. This table has some 500,000 clones, approximately 10% appearing once. Specimen: naive CD4+ T cells from blood. These receptors came from a woman aged 18-30 years in good health. The CDR3 runs from the conserved cysteine through the conserved F or W. A D gene is named only where the DNA matches it firmly. A clone size is listed for some rows: how often the clone was seen (once, few, many), or a class if it is expanded.

clone size: .
V gene: TRBV18
J gene: TRBJ1-3
D gene: .
CDR3 protein: CASSPETGSGNTIYF
CDR3 DNA: TGTGCCAGCTCACCCGAGACAGGCTCTGGAAACACCATATATTTT

clone size: .
V gene: TRBV21-1
J gene: TRBJ2-7
D gene: .
CDR3 protein: CASPGQENYEQYF
CDR3 DNA: TGTGCCAGCCCGGGACAGGAGAACTACGAGCAGTACTTC

clone size: .
V gene: TRBV4-3
J gene: TRBJ2-3
D gene: .
CDR3 protein: CASSRKREVGATDTQYF
CDR3 DNA: TGCGCCAGCAGCCGGAAACGGGAGGTGGGGGCGACAGATACGCAGTATTTT

clone size: .
V gene: TRBV5-1
J gene: TRBJ1-5
D gene: .
CDR3 protein: CASSLAVNQPQHF
CDR3 DNA: TGCGCCAGCAGCTTGGCCGTCAATCAGCCCCAGCATTTT

clone size: .
V gene: TRBV19
J gene: TRBJ2-4
D gene: .
CDR3 protein: CASSAYRDPKNIQYF
CDR3 DNA: TGTGCCAGTAGCGCCTACCGGGACCCCAAAAACATTCAGTACTTC

clone size: few
V gene: TRBV15
J gene: TRBJ2-4
D gene: .
CDR3 protein: CATSKGGGEVGKNIQYF
CDR3 DNA: TGTGCCACCAGCAAAGGAGGCGGGGAGGTCGGCAAAAACATTCAGTACTTC

clone size: .
V gene: TRBV4-3
J gene: TRBJ1-6
D gene: TRBD1
CDR3 protein: CASSPDRGPLHF
CDR3 DNA: TGCGCCAGCAGCCCGGACAGGGGGCCCCTCCACTTT

clone size: few
V gene: TRBV7-2
J gene: TRBJ2-2
D gene: TRBD2
CDR3 protein: CASSISGRGSAGELFF
CDR3 DNA: TGTGCCAGCAGCATTAGCGGGAGGGGGTCCGCCGGGGAGCTGTTTTTT

clone size: few
V gene: TRBV10-3
J gene: TRBJ2-5
D gene: .
CDR3 protein: CAISVTVEETQYF
CDR3 DNA: TGTGCCATCAGTGTTACAGTAGAAGAGACCCAGTACTTC

clone size: few
V gene: TRBV29-1
J gene: TRBJ2-1
D gene: TRBD1
CDR3 protein: CSATQGARNEQFF
CDR3 DNA: TGCAGCGCCACGCAGGGGGCGCGAAATGAGCAGTTCTTC

clone size: few
V gene: TRBV14
J gene: TRBJ2-3
D gene: TRBD1
CDR3 protein: CASSQRQGALMEDTQYF
CDR3 DNA: TGTGCCAGCAGCCAAAGGCAGGGGGCCCTCATGGAGGATACGCAGTATTTT

clone size: few
V gene: TRBV11-2
J gene: TRBJ2-1
D gene: .
CDR3 protein: CASSRGTHYNEQFF
CDR3 DNA: TGTGCCAGCAGCCGCGGGACTCACTACAATGAGCAGTTCTTC

clone size: few
V gene: TRBV7-2
J gene: TRBJ1-2
D gene: TRBD1
CDR3 protein: CASSLAFDRGYGYTF
CDR3 DNA: TGTGCCAGCAGCTTAGCCTTTGACAGGGGCTATGGCTACACCTTC

clone size: .
V gene: TRBV7-9
J gene: TRBJ2-1
D gene: .
CDR3 protein: CASSFYSYNEQFF
CDR3 DNA: TGTGCCAGCAGCTTCTACTCCTACAATGAGCAGTTCTTC

clone size: few
V gene: TRBV2
J gene: TRBJ2-3
D gene: .
CDR3 protein: CASGTPFVTDTQYF
CDR3 DNA: TGTGCCAGTGGGACCCCCTTCGTCACAGATACGCAGTATTTT

clone size: .
V gene: TRBV18
J gene: TRBJ2-2
D gene: .
CDR3 protein: CASSPLQGETGELFF
CDR3 DNA: TGTGCCAGCTCACCACTTCAGGGAGAAACCGGGGAGCTGTTTTTT

clone size: few
V gene: TRBV28
J gene: TRBJ1-5
D gene: .
CDR3 protein: CASSLRAGNQPQHF
CDR3 DNA: TGTGCCAGCAGTTTGAGGGCGGGCAATCAGCCCCAGCATTTT

clone size: few
V gene: TRBV9
J gene: TRBJ2-5
D gene: TRBD2
CDR3 protein: CASSVAIASGSLGIQETQYF
CDR3 DNA: TGTGCCAGCAGCGTAGCTATCGCTAGCGGGAGTTTGGGAATCCAAGAGACCCAGTACTTC

clone size: .
V gene: TRBV18
J gene: TRBJ1-1
D gene: .
CDR3 protein: CASSQGADTEAFF
CDR3 DNA: TGTGCCAGCTCACAGGGAGCGGACACTGAAGCTTTCTTT

clone size: few
V gene: TRBV4-3
J gene: TRBJ1-2
D gene: .
CDR3 protein: CASSQDLGYDGYTF
CDR3 DNA: TGCGCCAGCAGCCAAGATCTTGGCTACGATGGCTACACCTTC

clone size: few
V gene: TRBV6-5
J gene: TRBJ2-7
D gene: .
CDR3 protein: CASSYFSEQYF
CDR3 DNA: TGTGCCAGCAGTTACTTCTCCGAGCAGTACTTC

clone size: few
V gene: TRBV7-9
J gene: TRBJ2-2
D gene: .
CDR3 protein: CASSTQGSTGELFF
CDR3 DNA: TGTGCCAGCAGCACACAGGGTTCCACCGGGGAGCTGTTTTTT

clone size: .
V gene: TRBV6-1
J gene: TRBJ1-2
D gene: .
CDR3 protein: CASSEMLREWAAGYTF
CDR3 DNA: TGTGCCAGCAGTGAAATGCTCCGGGAGTGGGCCGCTGGCTACACCTTC

clone size: .
V gene: TRBV4-2
J gene: TRBJ1-6
D gene: .
CDR3 protein: CASSQANSPLHF
CDR3 DNA: TGTGCCAGCAGCCAAGCTAATTCACCCCTCCACTTT

clone size: few
V gene: TRBV27
J gene: TRBJ2-7
D gene: .
CDR3 protein: CASSLRVRGHEQYF
CDR3 DNA: TGTGCCAGCAGTTTACGGGTTCGAGGGCACGAGCAGTACTTC

clone size: few
V gene: TRBV7-3
J gene: TRBJ2-7
D gene: .
CDR3 protein: CASSAVGRYEQYF
CDR3 DNA: TGTGCCAGCAGTGCCGTGGGGCGCTACGAGCAGTACTTC

clone size: many
V gene: TRBV13
J gene: TRBJ2-1
D gene: TRBD2
CDR3 protein: CASSFVGLAGNEQFF
CDR3 DNA: TGTGCCAGCAGCTTTGTTGGACTAGCGGGCAATGAGCAGTTCTTC

clone size: few
V gene: TRBV5-1
J gene: TRBJ1-2
D gene: .
CDR3 protein: CASTTLNGDYGYTF
CDR3 DNA: TGCGCCAGCACAACCCTCAACGGGGACTATGGCTACACCTTC

clone size: many
V gene: TRBV29-1
J gene: TRBJ2-1
D gene: .
CDR3 protein: CSVGRDSYNEQFF
CDR3 DNA: TGCAGCGTTGGTAGGGATTCCTACAATGAGCAGTTCTTC

clone size: few
V gene: TRBV4-3
J gene: TRBJ2-1
D gene: .
CDR3 protein: CASSQVPGWYENEQFF
CDR3 DNA: TGCGCCAGCAGCCAAGTTCCAGGGTGGTATGAAAATGAGCAGTTCTTC

clone size: few
V gene: TRBV7-9
J gene: TRBJ2-1
D gene: .
CDR3 protein: CASSLELSYEQFF
CDR3 DNA: TGTGCCAGCAGCTTAGAGTTGTCCTATGAGCAGTTCTTC

clone size: few
V gene: TRBV19
J gene: TRBJ2-6
D gene: .
CDR3 protein: CASTVTGANVLTF
CDR3 DNA: TGTGCCAGTACCGTGACTGGGGCCAACGTCCTGACTTTC

clone size: .
V gene: TRBV7-8
J gene: TRBJ2-4
D gene: .
CDR3 protein: CASSLNTKNIQYF
CDR3 DNA: TGTGCCAGCAGCTTAAACACCAAAAACATTCAGTACTTC

clone size: .
V gene: TRBV27
J gene: TRBJ2-7
D gene: .
CDR3 protein: CASSLQGPGYEQYF
CDR3 DNA: TGTGCCAGCAGTTTACAGGGACCGGGCTACGAGCAGTACTTC

clone size: few
V gene: TRBV7-2
J gene: TRBJ2-5
D gene: .
CDR3 protein: CASSAPGGPGETQYF
CDR3 DNA: TGTGCCAGCAGCGCCCCCGGGGGGCCCGGGGAGACCCAGTACTTC

clone size: few
V gene: TRBV9
J gene: TRBJ2-7
D gene: .
CDR3 protein: CASSRRVVAAPYEQYF
CDR3 DNA: TGTGCCAGCAGCCGGAGGGTAGTAGCGGCACCGTACGAGCAGTACTTC

clone size: .
V gene: TRBV9
J gene: TRBJ2-7
D gene: TRBD2
CDR3 protein: CASSLTSGGPYEQYF
CDR3 DNA: TGTGCCAGCAGCCTCACTAGCGGAGGACCCTACGAGCAGTACTTC

clone size: .
V gene: TRBV7-6
J gene: TRBJ1-5
D gene: .
CDR3 protein: CASSNHPNQPQHF
CDR3 DNA: TGTGCCAGCAGCAATCACCCGAATCAGCCCCAGCATTTT

clone size: .
V gene: TRBV15
J gene: TRBJ1-5
D gene: .
CDR3 protein: CATSLRQNQPQHF
CDR3 DNA: TGTGCCACCAGCTTAAGACAGAATCAGCCCCAGCATTTT

clone size: .
V gene: TRBV30
J gene: TRBJ2-1
D gene: TRBD2
CDR3 protein: CAWSPAGTSGRAGFNEQFF
CDR3 DNA: TGTGCCTGGAGTCCTGCTGGGACTAGCGGGAGGGCCGGTTTCAATGAGCAGTTCTTC

clone size: .
V gene: TRBV7-2
J gene: TRBJ2-5
D gene: .
CDR3 protein: CASMRQGGETQYF
CDR3 DNA: TGTGCCAGCATGAGGCAGGGGGGAGAGACCCAGTACTTC